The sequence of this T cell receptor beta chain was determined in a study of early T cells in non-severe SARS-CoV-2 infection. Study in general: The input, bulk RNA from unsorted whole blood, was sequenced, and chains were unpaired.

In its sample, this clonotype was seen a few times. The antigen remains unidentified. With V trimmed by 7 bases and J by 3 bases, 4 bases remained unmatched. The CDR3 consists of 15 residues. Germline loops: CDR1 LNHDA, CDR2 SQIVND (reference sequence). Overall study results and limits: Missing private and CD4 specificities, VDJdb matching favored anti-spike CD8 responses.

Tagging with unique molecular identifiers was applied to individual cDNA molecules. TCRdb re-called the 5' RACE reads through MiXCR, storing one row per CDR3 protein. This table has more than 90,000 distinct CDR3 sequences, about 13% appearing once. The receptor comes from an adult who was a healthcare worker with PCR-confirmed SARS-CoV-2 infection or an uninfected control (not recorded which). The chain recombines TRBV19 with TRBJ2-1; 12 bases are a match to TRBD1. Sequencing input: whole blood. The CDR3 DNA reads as TGTGCCAGTACCGGGACAGGGGGCCTCTACAATGAGCAGTTCTTC. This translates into CASTGTGGLYNEQFF.